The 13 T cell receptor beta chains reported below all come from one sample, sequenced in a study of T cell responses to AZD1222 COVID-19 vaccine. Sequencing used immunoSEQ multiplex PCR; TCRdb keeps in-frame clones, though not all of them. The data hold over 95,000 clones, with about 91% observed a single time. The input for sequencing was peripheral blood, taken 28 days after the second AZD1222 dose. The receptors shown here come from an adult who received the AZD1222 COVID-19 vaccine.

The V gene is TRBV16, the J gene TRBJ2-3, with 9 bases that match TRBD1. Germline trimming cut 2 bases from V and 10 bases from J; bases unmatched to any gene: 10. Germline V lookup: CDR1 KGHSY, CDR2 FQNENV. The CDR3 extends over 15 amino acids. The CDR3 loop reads CASSQVGQGTAAQYF. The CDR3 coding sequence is TGTGCCAGCAGCCAAGTAGGACAGGGGACCGCGGCGCAGTATTTT.

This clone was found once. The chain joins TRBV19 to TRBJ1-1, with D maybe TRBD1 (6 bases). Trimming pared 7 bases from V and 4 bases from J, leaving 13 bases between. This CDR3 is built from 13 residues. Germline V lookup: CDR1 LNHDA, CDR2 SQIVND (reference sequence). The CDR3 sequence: CASTLGAGTEAFF. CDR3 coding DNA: TGTGCCAGTACACTGGGGGCGGGCACTGAAGCTTTCTTT. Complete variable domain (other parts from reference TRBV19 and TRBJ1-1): DGGITQSPKYLFRKEGQNVTLSCEQNLNHDAMYWYRQDPGQGLRLIYYSQIVNDFQKGDIAEGYSVSREKKESFPLTVTSAQKNPTAFYLCASTLGAGTEAFFGQGTRLTVV.

The CDR3 DNA reads TGTGCCAGCATAACAGGGGGGGAAATAGCTAACTATGGCTACACCTTC. Encoded protein: CASITGGEIANYGYTF. The chain uses TRBV28 and TRBJ1-2; 8 nucleotides line up with TRBD1. Germline-derived CDR1 and CDR2 are MDHEN and SYDVKM. After removal of 7 bases from V and 0 bases from J, the junction contained 10 bases not matched to a gene. CDR3 size: 16 residues.

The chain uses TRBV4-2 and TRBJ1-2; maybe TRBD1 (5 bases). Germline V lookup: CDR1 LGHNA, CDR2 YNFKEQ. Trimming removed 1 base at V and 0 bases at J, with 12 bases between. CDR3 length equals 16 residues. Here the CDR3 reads CASSQGDGTSNYGYTF. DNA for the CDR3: TGTGCCAGCAGCCAAGGGGACGGAACTTCTAACTATGGCTACACCTTC.

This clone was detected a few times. The CDR3 bases are TGTGCCAGCAGCACCACGGGACAGGTTAACTATGGCTACACCTTC. Translation: CASSTTGQVNYGYTF. This chain links TRBV11-2 with TRBJ1-2; TRBD1 aligns across 8 bases. In germline, CDR1 is SGHAT, CDR2 FQNNGV. The V and J ends lost 5 bases and 1 base, in that order; junction bases with no gene match: 6. This CDR3 spans 15 amino acids.

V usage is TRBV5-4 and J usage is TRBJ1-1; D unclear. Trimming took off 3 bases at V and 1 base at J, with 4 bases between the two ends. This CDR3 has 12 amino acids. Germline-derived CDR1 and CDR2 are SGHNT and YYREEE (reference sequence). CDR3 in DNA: TGTGCCAGCAGCTCCCCGAACACTGAAGCTTTCTTT. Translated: CASSSPNTEAFF.

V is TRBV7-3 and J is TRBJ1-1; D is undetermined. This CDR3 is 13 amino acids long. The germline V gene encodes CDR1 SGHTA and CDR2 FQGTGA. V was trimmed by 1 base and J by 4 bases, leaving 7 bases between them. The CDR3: CASSLMSSTEAFF. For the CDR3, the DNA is TGTGCCAGCAGCTTAATGAGCAGCACTGAAGCTTTCTTT.

The CDR3 here is CASSQDYSYNEQFF. CDR3 DNA sequence: TGTGCCAGCAGCCAGGACTACTCCTACAATGAGCAGTTCTTC. This chain connects TRBV7-6 to TRBJ2-1; D is possibly TRBD2 (6 bases). Trimming took off 5 bases at V and 0 bases at J, with 8 bases between the two ends. Germline loops: CDR1 SGHVS, CDR2 FNYEAQ. This CDR3 is 14 amino acids long.

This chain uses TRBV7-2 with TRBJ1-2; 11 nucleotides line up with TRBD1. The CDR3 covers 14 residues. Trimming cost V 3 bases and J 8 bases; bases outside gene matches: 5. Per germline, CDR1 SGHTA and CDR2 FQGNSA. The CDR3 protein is CASSFAGQGVGYTF. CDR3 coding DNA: TGTGCCAGCAGCTTTGCGGGACAGGGGGTGGGCTACACCTTC.

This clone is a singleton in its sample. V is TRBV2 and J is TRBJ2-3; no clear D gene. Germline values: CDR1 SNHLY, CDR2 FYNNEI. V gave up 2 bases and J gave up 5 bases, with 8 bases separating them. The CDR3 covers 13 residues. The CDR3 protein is CASSEYLRDTQYF. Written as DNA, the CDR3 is TGTGCCAGCAGTGAATACCTCAGAGATACGCAGTATTTT.

The CDR3 protein is CASSLAGGMSYNSPLHF. CDR3 DNA sequence: TGCGCCAGCAGCTTGGCGGGGGGGATGTCCTATAATTCACCCCTCCACTTT. The genes are TRBV5-1 and TRBJ1-6; possibly TRBD1 for D (5 bases). This CDR3 region has 17 residues. The germline V gene encodes CDR1 SGHRS and CDR2 YFSETQ. V was shortened by 0 bases and J by 1 base, with 11 bases between the two germline ends. Full variable domain (outside the CDR3, taken from reference TRBV5-1 and TRBJ1-6): KAGVTQTPRYLIKTRGQQVTLSCSPISGHRSVSWYQQTPGQGLQFLFEYFSETQRNKGNFPGRFSGRQFSNSRSEMNVSTLELGDSALYLCASSLAGGMSYNSPLHFGNGTRLTVT.

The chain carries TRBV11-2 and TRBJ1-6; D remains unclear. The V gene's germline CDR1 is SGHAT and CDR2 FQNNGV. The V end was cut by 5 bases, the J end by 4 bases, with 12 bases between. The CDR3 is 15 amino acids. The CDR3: CASSRGGNYNSPLHF. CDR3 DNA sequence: TGTGCCAGCAGCCGAGGCGGCAATTATAATTCACCCCTCCACTTT. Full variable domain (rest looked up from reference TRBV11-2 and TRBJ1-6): EAGVAQSPRYKIIEKRQSVAFWCNPISGHATLYWYQQILGQGPKLLIQFQNNGVVDDSQLPKDRFSAERLKGVDSTLKIQPAKLEDSAVYLCASSRGGNYNSPLHFGNGTRLTVT.

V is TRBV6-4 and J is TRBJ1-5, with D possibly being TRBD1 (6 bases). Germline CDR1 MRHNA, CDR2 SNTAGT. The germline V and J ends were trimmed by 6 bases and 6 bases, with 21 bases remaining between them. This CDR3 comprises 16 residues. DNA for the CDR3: TGTGCCAGCAGCCCCGAGGGGGGGGGCGGTGCTCAGCCCCAGCATTTT. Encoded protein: CASSPEGGGGAQPQHF.